The T cell receptor beta chain described here comes from a study of CD4 and CD8 cells across lung adenocarcinoma regions. Notes on this clonotype: The junction does not match germline at one end; this may be a read error.

TCRdb reanalysed the PCR reads using MiXCR and keeps one entry per CDR3 protein. In the table there are about 9,200 distinct CDR3 sequences, 40% to 55% of which are singletons. Localized lung adenocarcinoma, a non-small cell lung cancer, affected the donors. The CDR3 totals 17 residues. CDR1 and CDR2 (germline): SGHTA, FQGNSA. The gene calls are TRBV7-2 and TRBJ2-3, with a possible D match to TRBD2 (5 bases). The sequence came from a male donor with lung adenocarcinoma. The CD4 and CD8 labels of this study may be unreliable. What was sequenced was CD8+ T cells from the margin of a lung tumor. This CDR3 reads CASSTRHGRGFTDTQYF. CDR3 bases: TGTGCCAGCAGCACGCGACACGGACGGGGTTTCACAGATACCCAGTATTTC.